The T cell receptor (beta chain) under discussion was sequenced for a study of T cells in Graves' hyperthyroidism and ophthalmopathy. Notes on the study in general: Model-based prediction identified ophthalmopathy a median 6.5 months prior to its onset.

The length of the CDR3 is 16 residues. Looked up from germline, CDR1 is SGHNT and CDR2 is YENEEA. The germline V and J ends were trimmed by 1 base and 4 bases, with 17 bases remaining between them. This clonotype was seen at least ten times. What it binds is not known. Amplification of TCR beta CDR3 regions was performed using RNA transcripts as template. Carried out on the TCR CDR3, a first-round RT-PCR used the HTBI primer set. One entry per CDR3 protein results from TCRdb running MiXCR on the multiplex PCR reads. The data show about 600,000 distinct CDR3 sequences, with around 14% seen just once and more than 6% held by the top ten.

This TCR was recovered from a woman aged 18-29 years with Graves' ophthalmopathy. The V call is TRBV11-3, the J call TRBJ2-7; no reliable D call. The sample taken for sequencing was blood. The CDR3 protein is CASSLGRLVGVYEQYF. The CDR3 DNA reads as TGTGCCAGCAGCTTAGGTCGACTTGTCGGCGTATACGAGCAGTACTTC.